Following are 32 T cell receptor beta chains from one sample sequenced in a study of T cell repertoires in cytomegalovirus infection. TCRdb reprocessed the reads via MiXCR and lists one record per CDR3 protein. This table has about 490,000 distinct CDR3 sequences, around 27% appearing once. The sequenced sample was PBMCs. The receptor source for this set is a human donor in good health (CMV status not recorded). Some clones in this sample may be carry-over from other donors' samples.

Ten or more counts support this clonotype. The rearrangement joins TRBV7-6 to TRBJ2-3; TRBD2 agrees at 12 bases. The CDR3 spans 15 residues. With V trimmed by 6 bases and J by 1 base, 2 bases remained unmatched. The germline V gene encodes CDR1 SGHVS and CDR2 FNYEAQ. The CDR3 protein is CASRRLAGGTDTQYF. The CDR3 nucleotides are TGTGCCAGCAGACGACTAGCGGGAGGCACAGATACGCAGTATTTT.

This clonotype was found a few times. V gene TRBV12-3 or TRBV12-4 combines with J gene TRBJ1-5; no clear D gene. The CDR3 is 13 amino acids. V lost 3 bases and J 6 bases, leaving 9 bases between the germline ends. The CDR3 reads CASSLASGQPQHF. CDR3 in DNA: TGTGCCAGCAGTTTGGCGTCAGGTCAGCCCCAGCATTTT.

This clonotype has more than one count but fewer than ten. CDR3 amino acids: CASSLIGTGGYGYTF. The CDR3 DNA sequence: TGCGCCAGCAGCCTCATAGGGACAGGGGGCTATGGCTACACCTTC. The chain employs TRBV4-1 and TRBJ1-2; 11 bases fit TRBD1. CDR3 size: 15 residues. In germline, CDR1 is MGHRA, CDR2 YSYEKL. The ends lost 4 bases at V and 4 bases at J; junction bases unmatched: 5.

This clonotype occurred a few times. This sequence joins TRBV7-2 and TRBJ1-2; D gene uncertain. The V gene lost 1 base and the J gene lost 4 bases, with 7 bases spanning the gap. The CDR3 is made up of 13 amino acids. Germline CDR1 is SGHTA and CDR2 is FQGNSA. CDR3 nucleotides: TGTGCCAGCAGCTTAGATGTGGGCTATGGCTACACCTTC. Residues: CASSLDVGYGYTF.

This chain links TRBV7-2 with TRBJ2-2; TRBD2 matches 9 bases. The CDR3 is made up of 17 amino acids. Germline loops: CDR1 SGHTA, CDR2 FQGNSA. V lost 3 bases to trimming and J lost 2 bases; unmatched junction nucleotides: 7. The CDR3 DNA reads as TGTGCCAGCAGCTTCCTCGCTAGCGGGATTAACACCGGGGAGCTGTTTTTT. Its protein is CASSFLASGINTGELFF.

This chain links TRBV19 with TRBJ2-2; maybe TRBD1 (6 bases). CDR3 length equals 15 residues. Germline V gene lookup returns CDR1 LNHDA and CDR2 SQIVND (reference sequence). V was cut by 3 bases and J by 0 bases, with 8 bases left in between. The CDR3 nucleotides are TGTGCCAGTAGTATGGGGACATCGAACACCGGGGAGCTGTTTTTT. Encoded protein: CASSMGTSNTGELFF.

V usage is TRBV6-1 and J usage is TRBJ2-7, with 8 bases matching TRBD1. Per germline, CDR1 MNHNS and CDR2 SASEGT. With V trimmed by 2 bases and J by 4 bases, 4 bases remained unmatched. The CDR3 has 14 amino acids. CDR3 coding DNA: TGTGCCAGCAGTGAAATAGACAGGGGATACGAGCAGTACTTC. Translated, it gives CASSEIDRGYEQYF.

In this sample, this clonotype turned up a few times. The V gene is TRBV6-6, the J gene TRBJ1-3, with 8 bases lining up with TRBD1. Germline V lookup: CDR1 MNHNY, CDR2 SVGAGI (reference sequence). CDR3 length: 14 residues. The ends lost 6 bases at V and 3 bases at J; junction bases unmatched: 4. CDR3 residues: CASSIQGVGNTIYF. The CDR3, as DNA: TGTGCCAGCAGCATACAGGGGGTTGGAAACACCATATATTTT.

This clonotype showed up just a few times. The CDR3 here is CASSVSVSGSSGNEQFF. CDR3 nucleotide sequence: TGTGCCAGCAGCGTATCGGTTAGCGGGAGTTCGGGCAATGAGCAGTTCTTC. The chain links TRBV9 to TRBJ2-1; 9 bases align to TRBD2. The ends lost 1 base at V and 6 bases at J; junction bases unmatched: 11. This CDR3 has 17 amino acids. Germline V gene data show CDR1 as SGDLS and CDR2 as YYNGEE.

This clonotype was seen many times. The chain has TRBV6-5 and TRBJ1-1; no clear D. The germline CDR1 and CDR2 sequences are MNHEY and SVGAGI. This CDR3 comprises 18 residues. The V end was cut by 2 bases, the J end by 0 bases, with 19 bases between. The CDR3 loop is CASSYQLIRSEMNTEAFF. CDR3 DNA sequence: TGTGCCAGCAGTTACCAACTGATTAGGAGCGAGATGAACACTGAAGCTTTCTTT.

This clonotype was seen a few times. The J gene is TRBJ1-2, the V gene TRBV4-1; 9 bases are shared with TRBD1. With 2 bases clipped from V and 5 bases from J, the junction kept 6 bases outside the gene matches. This CDR3 comprises 15 residues. Germline V gene data show CDR1 as MGHRA and CDR2 as YSYEKL. This CDR3 is CASSQPTGGAYGYTF. The CDR3 DNA is TGCGCCAGCAGCCAACCCACAGGGGGCGCGTATGGCTACACCTTC.

This clonotype was detected only a few times. This rearrangement joins TRBV5-1 to TRBJ1-2, with D unresolved. The CDR3 consists of 13 residues. Deletions cut 2 bases from V and 1 base from J, with 6 bases between. Germline V CDR1 and CDR2: SGHRS, YFSETQ. As DNA, the CDR3 is TGCGCCAGCAGCTTTCCTGATAACTATGGCTACACCTTC. It encodes CASSFPDNYGYTF.

The chain links TRBV7-2 to TRBJ2-5; 7 bases match TRBD2. The CDR3 has 15 residues. Per germline, CDR1 SGHTA and CDR2 FQGNSA. With V trimmed by 5 bases and J by 4 bases, 10 bases remained unmatched. The CDR3 DNA reads TGTGCCAGCAGCGAGGGCGGGAGTTGGGCAGAGACCCAGTACTTC. It translates to CASSEGGSWAETQYF.

The sample holds a few counts of this clonotype. The chain recombines TRBV6-1 with TRBJ2-3; D unclear. Trimming shortened V by 10 bases and J by 2 bases, and 13 bases separated the two germline ends. This CDR3 comprises 13 residues. The germline V gene has CDR1 MNHNS and CDR2 SASEGT. CDR3 loop: CAMGSVATDTQYF. The DNA of the CDR3 is TGTGCCATGGGGTCGGTGGCCACAGATACGCAGTATTTT.

In its sample, this clonotype was seen a few times. The rearrangement links TRBV2 to TRBJ2-7; no definite D call. Germline-derived CDR1 and CDR2 are SNHLY and FYNNEI. V shed 6 bases and J shed 0 bases, with 12 bases lying between them. This CDR3 is built from 14 residues. The CDR3 loop is CASRNVQSSYEQYF. The DNA for the CDR3 is TGTGCCAGCAGGAACGTCCAGAGCTCCTACGAGCAGTACTTC.

This clonotype has a handful of counts. V is TRBV5-6 and J is TRBJ2-2; a possible D gene is TRBD2 (6 bases). Germline CDR1 is SGHDT and CDR2 is YYEEEE. V lost 5 bases and J 4 bases, leaving 12 bases between the germline ends. This CDR3 is built from 14 residues. CDR3 loop: CASSSRERTGELFF. The CDR3 DNA sequence: TGTGCCAGCAGTAGCCGGGAGCGCACCGGGGAGCTGTTTTTT.

This clonotype was recorded a few times. The V and J genes are TRBV5-1 and TRBJ2-2; D call uncertain. The CDR3 loop spans 13 amino acids. The ends were cut back, 1 base at V and 6 bases at J, with 7 bases in the middle. The germline gives CDR1 SGHRS, CDR2 YFSETQ. CDR3 sequence: CASSLWASGELFF. CDR3 in DNA: TGCGCCAGCAGCTTGTGGGCATCCGGGGAGCTGTTTTTT.

J is TRBJ2-7 and V is TRBV2; TRBD2 matches 7 bases. The V gene's germline CDR1 is SNHLY and CDR2 FYNNEI. V dropped 8 bases and J dropped 2; count of bases not matched to a gene: 6. This CDR3 contains 13 residues. In DNA, the CDR3 is TGTGCCAGCCTGGCGGGAGTACCCTACGAGCAGTACTTC. This translates into CASLAGVPYEQYF.

V gene TRBV29-1 combines with J gene TRBJ2-1; D is perhaps TRBD2 (6 bases). The CDR3 is 12 amino acids. V was trimmed by 4 bases and J by 11 bases, leaving 15 bases between them. Germline-derived CDR1 and CDR2 are SQVTM and ANQGSEA. The CDR3 is CSVVTGLAQQFF. Written as DNA, the CDR3 is TGCAGCGTTGTTACCGGGCTAGCGCAGCAGTTCTTC.

This clonotype has at least ten counts. The chain uses TRBV11-2 and TRBJ1-3; a weak D match, TRBD1 (5 bases). The V end was cut by 3 bases, the J end by 4 bases, with 10 bases between. The CDR3 totals 14 residues. Germline assignment: CDR1 SGHAT and CDR2 FQNNGV. In nucleotides, the CDR3 is TGTGCCAGCAGCTTCGGTCCAGGGGGAAACACCATATATTTT. This encodes CASSFGPGGNTIYF. Supplemented by reference TRBV11-2 and TRBJ1-3, the full variable domain reads EAGVAQSPRYKIIEKRQSVAFWCNPISGHATLYWYQQILGQGPKLLIQFQNNGVVDDSQLPKDRFSAERLKGVDSTLKIQPAKLEDSAVYLCASSFGPGGNTIYFGEGSWLTVV.

The chain joins TRBV12-3 or TRBV12-4 to TRBJ1-3; D is uncertain. This CDR3 has 13 amino acids. Trimming stripped 6 bases from V and 0 bases from J, with 6 bases between. The CDR3 region is CASRAASGNTIYF. DNA of the CDR3: TGTGCCAGCAGGGCGGCCTCTGGAAACACCATATATTTT.

The chain joins TRBV7-3 to TRBJ2-2; TRBD1 matches 7 bases. Per the germline V gene, CDR1 is SGHTA and CDR2 is FQGTGA. The trim removed 2 bases at V and 4 bases at J, leaving 4 bases unmatched. This CDR3 is 15 amino acids long. In nucleotides, the CDR3 is TGTGCCAGCAGCTTAGACAGGGCCGGCACCGGGGAGCTGTTTTTT. This sequence encodes CASSLDRAGTGELFF.

The V gene is TRBV6-6, the J gene TRBJ1-1; 7 nucleotides agree with TRBD1. After removal of 2 bases from V and 3 bases from J, the junction contained 9 bases not matched to a gene. CDR1 is MNHNY and CDR2 is SVGAGI in the germline V gene (reference sequence). The CDR3 contains 16 residues. The CDR3: CASSYIKTGEDTEAFF. The CDR3 region has the DNA TGTGCCAGCAGTTACATTAAAACAGGGGAAGACACTGAAGCTTTCTTT.

This clonotype came up a few times. The DNA of the CDR3 is TGTGCCAGCAGCCTCACTTGGGAGACTGAAGCTTTCTTT. Translated, it gives CASSLTWETEAFF. This chain joins TRBV14 and TRBJ1-1; unclear D gene. CDR3 size: 13 residues. Per the germline V gene, CDR1 is SGHDN and CDR2 is FVKESK. Trimming removed 4 bases from V and 5 bases from J, with 11 bases in between.

J is TRBJ2-7 and V is TRBV20-1; TRBD2 matches 7 bases. The CDR3 totals 13 residues. The germline V gene encodes CDR1 DFQATT and CDR2 SNEGSKA (reference sequence). V lost 3 bases, J lost 0 bases, and 2 bases stayed unmatched. The CDR3 here is CSASGRSSYEQYF. The DNA of the CDR3 is TGCAGTGCTAGCGGGAGGTCCTCCTACGAGCAGTACTTC.

The chain carries TRBV2 and TRBJ2-3, with 10 bases fitting TRBD2. CDR1 and CDR2 (germline): SNHLY, FYNNEI. The CDR3 is made up of 16 amino acids. Germline trimming cut 7 bases from V and 4 bases from J; bases unmatched to any gene: 11. The CDR3 protein is CASTALAGVVPDTQYF. DNA of the CDR3: TGTGCCAGCACTGCCCTAGCGGGAGTGGTCCCAGATACGCAGTATTTT.

Many counts were recorded for this clonotype. The chain joins TRBV6-5 to TRBJ1-2; D is unresolved. CDR3 length: 13 amino acids. CDR1 is MNHEY, CDR2 SVGAGI, per germline. Trimming stripped 2 bases from V and 4 bases from J, with 8 bases between. CDR3 DNA sequence: TGTGCCAGCAGTTACGGAGGAGGCTATGGCTACACCTTC. Protein sequence: CASSYGGGYGYTF.

This clonotype was observed a handful of times. The rearrangement uses TRBV29-1 and TRBJ2-5; 9 positions match TRBD1. Germline V gene lookup returns CDR1 SQVTM and CDR2 ANQGSEA. The V and J ends lost 6 bases and 4 bases, in that order; junction bases with no gene match: 9. CDR3 length: 14 amino acids. CDR3 nucleotides: TGCAGCGTCGAACCACCGGGACAGGGAGAGACCCAGTACTTC. This codes for CSVEPPGQGETQYF.

The rearrangement uses TRBV7-9 and TRBJ2-1; 9 bases fit TRBD2. This CDR3 contains 16 residues. Unmatched junction bases numbered 8, after V lost 5 bases and J lost 3 bases. CDR1 and CDR2 (germline): SEHNR, FQNEAQ (reference sequence). This CDR3 is CASSPRLAEVYNEQFF. Written as DNA, the CDR3 is TGTGCCAGCAGCCCCCGACTAGCGGAGGTCTACAATGAGCAGTTCTTC.

This clonotype was counted a few times. This chain uses TRBV6-1 with TRBJ1-1; D call uncertain. Germline lookup yields CDR1 MNHNS and CDR2 SASEGT. This CDR3 contains 12 residues. Trimming shortened V by 7 bases and J by 4 bases, and 10 bases separated the two germline ends. CDR3 nucleotide sequence: TGTGCCAGCATCCTAGGACTCACTGAAGCTTTCTTT. Translating gives CASILGLTEAFF.

The chain couples TRBV6-6 to TRBJ2-1, with D possibly TRBD2 on 7 matching bases. V lost 5 bases and J 3 bases, leaving 14 bases between the germline ends. CDR3 length: 15 residues. Germline-derived CDR1 and CDR2 are MNHNY and SVGAGI (reference sequence). CDR3 sequence reads: CASSGEGGGYNEQFF. The CDR3 region has the DNA TGTGCCAGCAGTGGGGAAGGGGGGGGCTACAATGAGCAGTTCTTC.

There are many counts of this clonotype. The CDR3 region has the DNA TGTGCCAGCAGCACCCAGACAGGGTCTGGAAACACCATATATTTT. Its protein is CASSTQTGSGNTIYF. The chain has TRBV7-2 and TRBJ1-3; 7 positions match TRBD1. Germline CDR1 and CDR2: SGHTA and FQGNSA. Germline trimming cut 5 bases from V and 1 base from J; bases unmatched to any gene: 5. The CDR3 is made up of 15 amino acids. Full variable domain (outside the CDR3, taken from reference TRBV7-2 and TRBJ1-3): GAGVSQSPSNKVTEKGKDVELRCDPISGHTALYWYRQSLGQGLEFLIYFQGNSAPDKSGLPSDRFSAERTGGSVSTLTIQRTQQEDSAVYLCASSTQTGSGNTIYFGEGSWLTVV.